The rows below give T cell receptor beta chains drawn from one sample of a study of identifying expanded T cells in peripheral blood. The method was immunoSEQ multiplex PCR; TCRdb's version includes in-frame clones alone and lacks a portion of them. This sample has tens of thousands of clones, with about 91% found just once. The sample consisted of blood. The source of these receptors is a person aged 18 to 75 in good health. Both conserved end residues are part of each CDR3. Fields, in order: D gene, V gene, J gene, clone size, CDR3 protein, CDR3 DNA. D genes are given only for firm matches. A clone size is listed for some rows: how often the clone was seen (once, few, many), or a class if it is expanded.

TRBD1	TRBV15	TRBJ1-5	once	CATAGDRDQPQHF	TGTGCCACCGCCGGTGACAGGGACCAGCCCCAGCATTTT
-	TRBV5-8	TRBJ1-4	-	CASSFSEKLFF	TGTGCCAGCAGCTTTAGCGAAAAACTGTTTTTT
TRBD1	TRBV19	TRBJ1-4	-	CASSMSRDRGTNEKLFF	TGTGCCAGTAGTATGTCCCGGGACAGGGGAACTAATGAAAAACTGTTTTTT
-	TRBV29-1	TRBJ2-3	few	CSVLVGDTQYF	TGCAGCGTTCTAGTCGGAGATACGCAGTATTTT
-	TRBV15	TRBJ1-2	-	CATSRDGHYGYTF	TGTGCCACCAGCAGAGATGGACACTATGGCTACACCTTC
-	TRBV7-2	TRBJ2-2	once	CASSSGLAAGEGGELFF	TGTGCCAGCAGCTCCGGGCTGGCCGCAGGGGAAGGCGGGGAGCTGTTTTTT
-	TRBV27	TRBJ1-6	-	CASTEGAGLPLHF	TGTGCCAGCACGGAGGGTGCGGGCCTACCCCTCCACTTT
-	TRBV19	TRBJ2-2	-	CASSMRSRTYTGELFF	TGTGCCAGTAGTATGCGTTCCCGGACCTACACCGGGGAGCTGTTTTTT
-	TRBV6-1	TRBJ2-5	-	CASSEKEWQLWDF	TGTGCCAGCAGTGAAAAGGAGTGGCAGCTTTGGGACTTC
-	TRBV5-5	TRBJ2-1	-	CASSRGLQGRVNEQFF	TGTGCCAGCAGCCGGGGTCTACAGGGGAGGGTGAATGAGCAGTTCTTC
-	TRBV27	TRBJ2-7	-	CASSLMLSYEQYF	TGTGCCAGCAGTTTAATGCTTTCCTACGAGCAGTACTTC
-	TRBV28	TRBJ1-3	-	CASSLSGGNTIYF	TGTGCCAGCAGTTTATCAGGGGGAAACACCATATATTTT
TRBD2	TRBV28	TRBJ2-7	-	CASSLTGGSSYEQYF	TGTGCCAGCAGTTTAACGGGGGGGTCGTCCTACGAGCAGTACTTC
-	TRBV7-2	TRBJ2-7	-	CASSLDGPSSYEQYF	TGTGCCAGCAGCTTAGACGGGCCCAGCTCCTACGAGCAGTACTTC
-	TRBV6-4	TRBJ2-6	many	CASSDSTDGANVLTF	TGTGCCAGCAGTGACTCTACAGATGGGGCCAACGTCCTGACTTTC
TRBD1	TRBV5-8	TRBJ2-1	-	CASSFGTVAAYNEQFF	TGTGCCAGCAGCTTTGGGACAGTGGCCGCCTACAATGAGCAGTTCTTC
-	TRBV5-6	TRBJ1-3	few	CASSKGTGQFFSGNTIYF	TGTGCCAGCAGTAAAGGAACAGGACAGTTTTTCTCTGGAAACACCATATATTTT
TRBD1	TRBV6-4	TRBJ1-5	few	CASSPTGEGNQPQHF	TGTGCCAGCAGCCCGACAGGGGAGGGCAATCAGCCCCAGCATTTT
TRBD1	TRBV4-1	TRBJ2-7	once	CASSQGQGAYEQYF	TGCGCCAGCAGCCAAGGACAGGGCGCCTACGAGCAGTACTTC
-	TRBV7-9	TRBJ2-5	-	CASSPLRQETQYF	TGTGCCAGCAGCCCCCTCCGTCAAGAGACCCAGTACTTC
TRBD2	TRBV9	TRBJ2-1	-	CASSVGPTSGGAREQFF	TGTGCCAGCAGCGTAGGACCAACTAGCGGGGGGGCCCGGGAGCAGTTCTTC
-	TRBV11-3	TRBJ2-1	-	CASSSGGIRDNEQFF	TGTGCCAGCAGCTCCGGGGGCATTCGAGACAATGAGCAGTTCTTC
-	TRBV7-9	TRBJ2-5	-	CASNGNTGTTQETQYF	TGTGCCAGCAACGGGAACACCGGGACAACTCAAGAGACCCAGTACTTC
TRBD1	TRBV5-4	TRBJ1-2	-	CASSEGQENYGYTF	TGTGCCAGCAGCGAGGGACAGGAGAACTATGGCTACACCTTC
TRBD1	TRBV5-1	TRBJ1-1	-	CASSRQTGIMNTEAFF	TGCGCCAGCAGCAGACAGACAGGGATCATGAACACTGAAGCTTTCTTT
-	TRBV14	TRBJ2-7	-	CASSHITYEQYF	TGTGCCAGCAGCCATATAACCTACGAGCAGTACTTC
-	TRBV7-9	TRBJ1-2	-	CASSLAGVNYGYTF	TGTGCCAGCAGCTTAGCAGGGGTTAACTATGGCTACACCTTC
TRBD1	TRBV5-8	TRBJ2-3	-	CASSWETGRADTQYF	TGTGCCAGCAGCTGGGAGACAGGGCGCGCAGATACGCAGTATTTT
-	TRBV30	TRBJ1-2	-	CAWRVQGRGGYTF	TGTGCCTGGAGGGTACAGGGAAGGGGGGGCTACACCTTC
-	TRBV5-4	TRBJ2-3	-	CASSWDFSTDTQYF	TGTGCCAGCAGCTGGGACTTTAGCACAGATACGCAGTATTTT
-	TRBV7-2	TRBJ2-7	once	CASSLKGGPSYEQYF	TGTGCCAGCAGTCTAAAAGGGGGTCCTTCCTACGAGCAGTACTTC
-	TRBV6-4	TRBJ2-3	-	CASSDGQSDADTQYF	TGTGCCAGCAGTGACGGGCAAAGCGATGCAGATACGCAGTATTTT
TRBD2	TRBV6-4	TRBJ2-2	-	CASSALAGGPTGELFF	TGTGCCAGCAGTGCCCTAGCGGGGGGGCCCACCGGGGAGCTGTTTTTT
-	TRBV6-5	TRBJ2-2	-	CASTRGGTGELFF	TGTGCCAGCACTCGAGGGGGTACCGGGGAGCTGTTTTTT
-	TRBV28	TRBJ1-1	-	CASSPGPYTEAFF	TGTGCCAGCAGTCCCGGCCCTTACACTGAAGCTTTCTTT
-	TRBV11-2	TRBJ1-5	-	CASSLGGGDQPQHF	TGTGCCAGCAGCTTAGGGGGGGGAGATCAGCCCCAGCATTTT
TRBD1	TRBV30	TRBJ2-7	once	CAWSTLQGNQQYF	TGTGCCTGGAGTACGCTACAGGGGAACCAGCAGTACTTC
TRBD2	TRBV27	TRBJ2-1	-	CASNSGSAYNEQFF	TGTGCCAGCAATAGCGGGAGCGCCTACAATGAGCAGTTCTTC
-	TRBV7-2	TRBJ1-2	-	CASSLAPRPNYGYTF	TGTGCCAGCAGCTTAGCGCCCAGGCCTAACTATGGCTACACCTTC
-	TRBV2	TRBJ1-4	-	CASRARGWTDEKLFF	TGTGCCAGCAGGGCAAGAGGATGGACGGACGAAAAACTGTTTTTT
TRBD1	TRBV7-2	TRBJ2-3	-	CASSLGQGADTQYF	TGTGCCAGCAGCTTAGGACAGGGCGCAGATACGCAGTATTTT
TRBD2	TRBV19	TRBJ2-3	-	CASSAGTSGTDTQYF	TGTGCCAGTAGTGCCGGGACTAGCGGCACAGATACGCAGTATTTT
-	TRBV9	TRBJ2-7	few	CASSGSPHYEQYF	TGTGCCAGCAGCGGCTCGCCTCACTACGAGCAGTACTTC
-	TRBV27	TRBJ2-7	-	CASRQSMTYEQYF	TGTGCCAGCAGGCAGAGTATGACCTACGAGCAGTACTTC